This is a list of T cell receptor beta chains from one sample in a study of T cells in Graves' hyperthyroidism and ophthalmopathy. MiXCR was run by TCRdb on the multiplex PCR reads, yielding one entry per CDR3 protein. The data hold hundreds of thousands of distinct CDR3 sequences, with roughly 37% observed a single time. The sequenced material came from blood. The receptors were sampled from a man younger than 35 with Graves' hyperthyroidism. Both conserved end residues are part of each CDR3. The D gene is left open where the match is weak. Size tells how often a clone was seen (once, few, many) or the class of an expanded clone, and some rows leave it out.

>TRBJ1-2|NA|NA|TRBV12-3/TRBV12-4
CASTSGVGYTF
TGTGCCAGCACCTCAGGGGTGGGCTACACCTTC
>TRBJ1-2|NA|few|TRBV11-3
CASRLNDDGYTF
TGTGCCAGCAGATTGAATGATGATGGCTACACCTTC
>TRBJ2-7|TRBD2|NA|TRBV20-1
CSARDGLAGNYEQYF
TGCAGTGCTAGAGACGGACTAGCGGGGAACTACGAGCAGTACTTC
>TRBJ2-7|NA|few|TRBV10-3
CASSRDVHSYEQYF
TGTGCCAGCAGTAGGGACGTACACTCCTACGAGCAGTACTTC
>TRBJ2-7|NA|few|TRBV7-9
CASSFSAAEQYF
TGTGCCAGCAGCTTTTCGGCGGCCGAGCAGTACTTC
>TRBJ1-5|NA|NA|TRBV29-1
CSSLDQPQHF
TGCAGTTCCTTGGATCAGCCCCAGCATTTT
>TRBJ1-2|TRBD1|NA|TRBV6-5
CAGSYLDRVDLYGYTF
TGTGCCGGCAGTTACCTAGACAGGGTTGACCTCTATGGCTACACCTTC
>TRBJ1-5|NA|few|TRBV20-1
CSARGWQAYSNQPQHF
TGCAGTGCTAGAGGGTGGCAGGCGTATAGCAATCAGCCCCAGCATTTT
>TRBJ1-5|NA|few|TRBV6-1
CASSEAPDGLQPQHF
TGTGCCAGCAGTGAAGCCCCGGACGGCCTTCAGCCCCAGCATTTT
>TRBJ1-1|NA|many|TRBV7-9
CASSLGQNMNTEAFF
TGTGCCAGCAGCCTCGGACAGAACATGAACACTGAAGCTTTCTTT
>TRBJ2-7|NA|few|TRBV7-2
CASSQTENYEQYF
TGTGCCAGCAGTCAAACTGAGAACTACGAGCAGTACTTC
>TRBJ2-5|TRBD1|many|TRBV11-2
CASRPRDRLQETQYF
TGTGCCAGCAGACCCCGGGACAGGCTCCAAGAGACCCAGTACTTC
>TRBJ2-2|NA|NA|TRBV9
CASSPQGGSSPGELFF
TGTGCCAGCAGCCCCCAAGGCGGAAGCAGTCCCGGGGAGCTGTTTTTT
>TRBJ1-3|TRBD1|NA|TRBV2
CASSRQGQGNTIYF
TGTGCCAGCAGCCGCCAGGGACAGGGAAACACCATATATTTT
>TRBJ2-5|TRBD2|many|TRBV2
CASSEARVAGETQYF
TGTGCCAGCAGTGAAGCGAGGGTAGCGGGAGAGACCCAGTACTTC
>TRBJ1-1|NA|many|TRBV29-1
CSVEEGLVEAFF
TGCAGCGTTGAAGAGGGGTTAGTTGAAGCTTTCTTT
>TRBJ2-7|NA|NA|TRBV20-1
CSVVVGTYEQYF
TGCAGTGTCGTCGTCGGCACCTACGAGCAGTACTTC
>TRBJ2-7|TRBD1|many|TRBV15
CATSRDRGLSEQYF
TGTGCCACCAGCAGAGACAGGGGGCTCAGCGAGCAGTACTTC
>TRBJ1-5|NA|NA|TRBV6-5
CAISYSDRDSYSNQPQHF
TGTGCCATCAGTTACAGCGACCGGGACTCCTATAGCAATCAGCCCCAGCATTTT
>TRBJ2-5|NA|NA|TRBV12-3/TRBV12-4
CASSLDRFQETQYF
TGTGCCAGCAGTTTAGACAGATTCCAAGAGACCCAGTACTTC